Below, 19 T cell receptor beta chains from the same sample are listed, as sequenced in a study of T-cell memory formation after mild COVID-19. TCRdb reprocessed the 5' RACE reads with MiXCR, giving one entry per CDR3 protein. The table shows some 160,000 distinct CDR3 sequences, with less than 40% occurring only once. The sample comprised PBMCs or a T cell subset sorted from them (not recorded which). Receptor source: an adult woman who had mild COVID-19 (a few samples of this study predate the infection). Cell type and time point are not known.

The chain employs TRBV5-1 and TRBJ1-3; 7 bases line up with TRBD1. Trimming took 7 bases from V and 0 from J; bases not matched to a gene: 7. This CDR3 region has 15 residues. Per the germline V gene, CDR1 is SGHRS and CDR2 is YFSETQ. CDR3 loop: CASAFAGGSGNTIYF. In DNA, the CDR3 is TGCGCCAGCGCCTTTGCAGGGGGCTCTGGAAACACCATATATTTT.

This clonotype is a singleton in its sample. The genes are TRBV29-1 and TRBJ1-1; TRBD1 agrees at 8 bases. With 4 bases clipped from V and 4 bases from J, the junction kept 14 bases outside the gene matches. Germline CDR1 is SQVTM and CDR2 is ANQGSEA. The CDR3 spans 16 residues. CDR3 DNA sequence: TGCAGCGTTGTCCCACCCCTGCAGGGGACAGGCACTGAAGCTTTCTTT. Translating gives CSVVPPLQGTGTEAFF.

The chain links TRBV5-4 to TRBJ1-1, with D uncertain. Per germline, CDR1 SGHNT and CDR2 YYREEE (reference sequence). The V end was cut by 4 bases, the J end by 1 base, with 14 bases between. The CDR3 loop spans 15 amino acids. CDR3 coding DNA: TGTGCCAGCAGCCCGGAGGACGGCCGGAACACTGAAGCTTTCTTT. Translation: CASSPEDGRNTEAFF.

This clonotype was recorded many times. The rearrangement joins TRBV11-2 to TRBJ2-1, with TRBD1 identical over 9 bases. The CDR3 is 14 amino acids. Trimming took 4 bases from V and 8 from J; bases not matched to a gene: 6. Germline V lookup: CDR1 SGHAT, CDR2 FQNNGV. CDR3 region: CASSSGTGSYEQFF. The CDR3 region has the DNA TGTGCCAGCAGCTCCGGGACAGGGTCTTATGAGCAGTTCTTC. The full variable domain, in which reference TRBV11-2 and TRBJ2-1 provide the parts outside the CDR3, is EAGVAQSPRYKIIEKRQSVAFWCNPISGHATLYWYQQILGQGPKLLIQFQNNGVVDDSQLPKDRFSAERLKGVDSTLKIQPAKLEDSAVYLCASSSGTGSYEQFFGPGTRLTVL.

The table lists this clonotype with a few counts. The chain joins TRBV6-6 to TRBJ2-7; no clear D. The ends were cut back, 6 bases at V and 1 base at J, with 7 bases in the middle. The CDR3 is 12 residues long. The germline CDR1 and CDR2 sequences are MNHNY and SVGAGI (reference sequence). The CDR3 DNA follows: TGTGCCAGCAGGGCAGATTCCTACGAGCAGTACTTC. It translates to CASRADSYEQYF.

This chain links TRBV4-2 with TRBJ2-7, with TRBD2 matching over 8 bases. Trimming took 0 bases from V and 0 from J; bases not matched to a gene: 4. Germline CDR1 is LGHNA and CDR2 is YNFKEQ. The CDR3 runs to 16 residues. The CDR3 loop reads CASSQDSGDRSYEQYF. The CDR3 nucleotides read TGTGCCAGCAGCCAAGATAGCGGGGACCGCTCCTACGAGCAGTACTTC.

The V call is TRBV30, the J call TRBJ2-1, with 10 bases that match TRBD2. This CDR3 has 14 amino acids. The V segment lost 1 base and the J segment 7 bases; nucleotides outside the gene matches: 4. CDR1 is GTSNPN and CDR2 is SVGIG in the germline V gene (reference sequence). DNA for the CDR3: TGTGCCTGGAGTGGGGGACTAGCGCCTAATGAGCAGTTCTTC. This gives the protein CAWSGGLAPNEQFF.

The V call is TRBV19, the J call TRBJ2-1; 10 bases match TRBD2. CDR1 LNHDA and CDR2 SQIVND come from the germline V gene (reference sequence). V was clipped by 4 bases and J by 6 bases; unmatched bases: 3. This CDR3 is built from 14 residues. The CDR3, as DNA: TGTGCCAGTAGTAGCCGACTAGCGGGCAATGAGCAGTTCTTC. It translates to CASSSRLAGNEQFF.

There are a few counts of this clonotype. CDR3 sequence reads: CASSQPLGSYEQYF. DNA for the CDR3: TGCGCCAGCAGCCAACCCCTAGGGTCCTACGAGCAGTACTTC. The chain couples TRBV4-1 to TRBJ2-7; unclear D gene. CDR1 and CDR2 (germline): MGHRA, YSYEKL. V was pared by 2 bases and J by 1 base, with 9 bases between. This CDR3 has 14 amino acids.

CDR3 in amino acids: CASSSRVPGGYTF. The CDR3 DNA sequence: TGTGCCAGCAGTTCCCGGGTCCCCGGCGGCTACACCTTC. The genes are TRBV28 and TRBJ1-2; D not resolved. In germline, CDR1 is MDHEN, CDR2 SYDVKM. V was cut by 4 bases and J by 8 bases, with 14 bases left in between. The CDR3 totals 13 residues.

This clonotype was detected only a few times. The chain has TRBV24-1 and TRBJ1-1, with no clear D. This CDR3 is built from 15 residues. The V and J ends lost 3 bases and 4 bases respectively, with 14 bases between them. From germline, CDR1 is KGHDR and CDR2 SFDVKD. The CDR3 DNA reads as TGTGCCACCAGTGATCCCGGGAGAGGTGCCACTGAAGCTTTCTTT. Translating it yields CATSDPGRGATEAFF.

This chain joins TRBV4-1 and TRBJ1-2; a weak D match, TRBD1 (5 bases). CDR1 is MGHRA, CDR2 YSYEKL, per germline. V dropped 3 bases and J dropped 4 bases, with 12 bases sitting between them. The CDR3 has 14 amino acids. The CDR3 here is CASSQAKGPYGYTF. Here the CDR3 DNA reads TGCGCCAGCAGCCAGGCGAAGGGGCCCTATGGCTACACCTTC.

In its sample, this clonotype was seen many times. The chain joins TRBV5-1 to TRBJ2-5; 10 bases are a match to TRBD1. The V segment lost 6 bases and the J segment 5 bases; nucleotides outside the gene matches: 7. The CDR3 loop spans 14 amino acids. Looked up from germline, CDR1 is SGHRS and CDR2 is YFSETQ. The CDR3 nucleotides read TGCGCCAGCAACGGACAGGGGGTCGGGGAGACCCAGTACTTC. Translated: CASNGQGVGETQYF.

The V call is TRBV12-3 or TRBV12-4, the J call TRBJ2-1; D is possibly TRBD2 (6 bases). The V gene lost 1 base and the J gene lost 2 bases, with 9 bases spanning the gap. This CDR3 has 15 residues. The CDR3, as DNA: TGTGCCAGCAGTTTAGGCGGGGAAGCCTACAATGAGCAGTTCTTC. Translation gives CASSLGGEAYNEQFF.

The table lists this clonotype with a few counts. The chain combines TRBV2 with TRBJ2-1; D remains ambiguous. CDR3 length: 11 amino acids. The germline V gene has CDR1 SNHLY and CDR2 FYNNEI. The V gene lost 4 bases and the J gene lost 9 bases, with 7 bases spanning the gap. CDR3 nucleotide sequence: TGTGCCAGCAGTGTGGCCTTTGAGCAGTTCTTC. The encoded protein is CASSVAFEQFF.

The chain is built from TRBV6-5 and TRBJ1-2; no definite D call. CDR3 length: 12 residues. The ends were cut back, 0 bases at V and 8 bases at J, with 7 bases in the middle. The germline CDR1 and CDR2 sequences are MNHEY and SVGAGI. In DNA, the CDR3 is TGTGCCAGCAGTTACTCCCTCGTAGGCTACACCTTC. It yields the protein CASSYSLVGYTF.

The CDR3 region is CASSLVGFEAFF. Written as DNA, the CDR3 is TGCGCCAGCAGCTTGGTGGGGTTTGAAGCTTTCTTT. The J gene is TRBJ1-1, the V gene TRBV5-1; D is unresolved. V was clipped by 0 bases and J by 7 bases, with 7 bases between them. The CDR3 contains 12 residues. The V gene's germline CDR1 is SGHRS and CDR2 YFSETQ.

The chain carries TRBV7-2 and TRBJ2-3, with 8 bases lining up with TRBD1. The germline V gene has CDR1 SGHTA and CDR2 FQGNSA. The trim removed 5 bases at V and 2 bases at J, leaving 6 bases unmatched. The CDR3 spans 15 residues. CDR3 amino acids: CASSIGQGFTDTQYF. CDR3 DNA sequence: TGTGCCAGCAGCATAGGACAGGGCTTCACAGATACGCAGTATTTT.

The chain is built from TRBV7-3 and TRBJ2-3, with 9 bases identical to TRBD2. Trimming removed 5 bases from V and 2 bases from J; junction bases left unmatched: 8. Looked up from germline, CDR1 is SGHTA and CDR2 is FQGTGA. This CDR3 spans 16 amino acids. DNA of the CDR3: TGTGCCAGCAGCCCTTGGGCTAGCGGGGTCACAGATACGCAGTATTTT. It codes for CASSPWASGVTDTQYF.